This T cell receptor (beta chain) derives from a study of CD8 T cells in Susac syndrome. V shed 0 bases, J shed 1 base, and the junction held 13 bases outside the gene matches. CDR3 size: 18 residues. The germline gives CDR1 SGHRS, CDR2 YFSETQ. TCR beta from blood CD8+ and CD4+ T cells was sequenced. Concerning this clonotype itself: Antigen specificity is unknown.

RNA was extracted with the RNeasy kit, and a quantity of roughly 0.45 to 1 ug was reverse transcribed using random hexamers. TCRdb analysed the immunoSEQ multiplex PCR reads with MiXCR anew, one entry per CDR3 protein. The sample lists some 170,000 distinct CDR3 sequences, around 94% seen once, with 0.09% to 0.1% in the top ten. Whole-study results and caveats: Expansion of clones was not seen in the CD4+ T cell repertoires of Susac syndrome.

This clonotype was sampled from a human donor with Susac syndrome. The V gene is TRBV5-1, the J gene TRBJ2-7, with 7 bases matching TRBD1. What was sequenced was CD4+ T cells from PBMCs. CDR3 protein: CASSLAYRGYSGSYEQYF. CDR3 nucleotides: TGCGCCAGCAGCTTGGCCTACAGGGGATACTCGGGGTCCTACGAGCAGTACTTC.